This entry is about one T cell receptor beta chain. Its antigen is still unknown. This record comes from a study of shared clonotypes between healthy human individuals. Findings and limits, study-wide: Represented genetic and exposure-history diversity was restricted by having few donors.

There were no recent acute infections or vaccinations among the donors, who were healthy HIV-negative adults. Genomic DNA per cell subset filled all wells of several immunoSEQ plates. Sequenced by immunoSEQ multiplex PCR; TCRdb stores in-frame clones only, minus some. In the table there are more than 400,000 clones, over 75% of which are singletons. From germline, CDR1 is SGHVS and CDR2 FNYEAQ. Trimming cost V 5 bases and J 1 base, with 12 bases left between them. The CDR3 runs 15 residues. Sequencing was performed on PBMCs. This clonotype was sampled from a woman in her 40s in good health. Some clones in this sample may be carry-over from other donors' samples. This sequence joins TRBV7-6 and TRBJ2-1; possible D gene TRBD2, 6 bases. The CDR3 DNA reads TGTGCCAGCAGCCCGGGACTGATATCCTACAATGAGCAGTTCTTC. This gives the protein CASSPGLISYNEQFF.